One and the same sample provided the 25 T cell receptor beta chains below, sequenced in a study of blood T cells in healthy people across ages. Primers used in a second PCR of roughly 6 to 12 cycles were a sample-barcoded 5' primer and a J-beta primer mix. TCRdb independently ran MiXCR on the 5' RACE reads; one entry per CDR3 protein. The table lists approximately 1,000,000 distinct CDR3 sequences, 45% of them singletons. The sequenced material came from blood. These receptors were collected from a woman in her sixties or seventies in good health.

The chain combines TRBV11-2 with TRBJ1-1; 12 bases are a match to TRBD1. This CDR3 has 20 residues. The ends lost 0 bases at V and 5 bases at J; junction bases unmatched: 16. Germline values: CDR1 SGHAT, CDR2 FQNNGV. The CDR3, as DNA: TGTGCCAGCAGCTTAGATGGTGTAGGGACAGGGGGCCGCCGGGAGACTGAAGCTTTCTTT. Its protein product is CASSLDGVGTGGRRETEAFF.

This clonotype has a handful of counts. V usage is TRBV2 and J usage is TRBJ2-5; the D gene is possibly TRBD2 (5 bases). Trimming left V 4 bases short and J 2 bases short, with 14 bases between. This CDR3 is built from 15 residues. CDR1 SNHLY and CDR2 FYNNEI come from the germline V gene. CDR3 DNA: TGTGCCAGCAGTGGCATGGACCGAGGGCAAGAGACCCAGTACTTC. Protein: CASSGMDRGQETQYF.

V gene TRBV4-1 combines with J gene TRBJ1-5; 7 nucleotides align to TRBD1. The CDR3 consists of 15 residues. V dropped 3 bases and J dropped 5; count of bases not matched to a gene: 7. Germline V gene data show CDR1 as MGHRA and CDR2 as YSYEKL. The CDR3 sequence: CASSQISRGDQPQHF. For the CDR3, the DNA is TGCGCCAGCAGCCAGATTTCCAGGGGGGATCAGCCCCAGCATTTT.

The chain joins TRBV20-1 to TRBJ2-7; 8 bases are shared with TRBD2. V dropped 3 bases and J dropped 10; count of bases not matched to a gene: 17. This CDR3 is 15 amino acids long. Looked up from germline, CDR1 is DFQATT and CDR2 is SNEGSKA (reference sequence). This CDR3 reads CSARDVRTSQEAQYF. CDR3 DNA: TGCAGTGCTAGGGATGTACGGACTAGCCAAGAGGCCCAGTACTTC.

V gene TRBV2 combines with J gene TRBJ1-5; D call uncertain. Trimming shortened V by 8 bases and J by 7 bases, and 15 bases separated the two germline ends. The germline V gene encodes CDR1 SNHLY and CDR2 FYNNEI. The CDR3 is 13 amino acids. In DNA form, the CDR3 reads TGTGCCAGCCGTATCCTTCTGAGGCAGCCCCAGCATTTT. It translates to CASRILLRQPQHF.

This clonotype was seen a single time. V and J are TRBV20-1 and TRBJ2-1, with no clear D. This CDR3 region has 14 residues. With 6 bases removed from V and 0 bases from J, the gap between germline ends came to 12 bases. CDR1 and CDR2 from the germline V gene are DFQATT and SNEGSKA (reference sequence). CDR3 bases: TGCAGTGCCTGGAGAGCGAGCTCCTACAATGAGCAGTTCTTC. Its protein product is CSAWRASSYNEQFF.

Of note for this clonotype: Germline and junction disagree at one end, which may indicate a read error. The V call is TRBV14, the J call TRBJ2-3; the D is unclear. Germline-derived CDR1 and CDR2 are SGHDN and FVKESK. There are 16 residues in the CDR3. CDR3 sequence (DNA): TGTGCCAGCAGCCAAGATCGTATTTCTGGCACAAATACGCAGTATTTT. Translation gives CASSQDRISGTNTQYF.

The V gene is TRBV3-1, the J gene TRBJ2-7; TRBD1 matches at 10 bases. V shed 4 bases, J shed 3 bases, and the junction held 6 bases outside the gene matches. Germline V gene data show CDR1 as LGHDT and CDR2 as YNNKEL (reference sequence). This CDR3 region has 15 residues. The CDR3 nucleotides read TGTGCCAGCAGCCCAGGACAGGGGGTCCGCTACGAGCAGTACTTC. Protein product: CASSPGQGVRYEQYF.

For the CDR3, the DNA is TGTGCCAGCAGCGTTCTCAGTAGCGGCCCCTACAATGAGCAGTTCTTC. It is translated as CASSVLSSGPYNEQFF. V is TRBV9 and J is TRBJ2-1; possibly TRBD2 for D (6 bases). Germline V gives CDR1 SGDLS, CDR2 YYNGEE. The length of the CDR3 is 16 residues. The V and J ends lost 2 bases and 2 bases respectively, with 14 bases between them.

This clonotype was found a few times. The chain couples TRBV20-1 to TRBJ2-7; 7 bases fit TRBD2. The CDR3 runs 12 residues. The V gene's germline CDR1 is DFQATT and CDR2 SNEGSKA (reference sequence). The V gene end was trimmed by 6 bases and the J gene end by 0 bases; junction bases not matched to a gene: 2. The CDR3 reads CSAGLVSYEQYF. The CDR3 DNA reads TGCAGTGCCGGACTAGTCTCCTACGAGCAGTACTTC.

This clonotype turned up a few times. The rearrangement joins TRBV13 to TRBJ2-1; 14 bases line up with TRBD2. This CDR3 comprises 16 residues. V shed 4 bases, J shed 7 bases, and the junction held 6 bases outside the gene matches. The germline gives CDR1 PRHDT, CDR2 FYEKMQ (reference sequence). The CDR3 reads CASSWGTSGRSNEQFF. The CDR3 bases are TGTGCCAGCAGCTGGGGGACTAGCGGGAGAAGTAATGAGCAGTTCTTC.

The rearrangement joins TRBV27 to TRBJ2-1; maybe TRBD1 (6 bases). There are 14 residues in the CDR3. Germline V gene sequence: CDR1 MNHEY, CDR2 SMNVEV (reference sequence). Trimming shortened V by 7 bases and J by 3 bases, and 13 bases separated the two germline ends. In DNA, the CDR3 is TGTGCCAGCACCGTTTGGGGGCGCTACAATGAGCAGTTCTTC. Translation gives CASTVWGRYNEQFF.

This clonotype was seen a few times. The genes are TRBV5-5 and TRBJ2-7, with D perhaps matching TRBD1 or TRBD2 (5 bases each). V was cut by 0 bases and J by 2 bases, with 12 bases left in between. Germline V gives CDR1 SGHKS, CDR2 YYEKEE (reference sequence). The CDR3 has 15 amino acids. This chain's CDR3 is CASSLAGDGAYEQYF. DNA for the CDR3: TGTGCCAGCAGCTTGGCCGGGGACGGAGCCTACGAGCAGTACTTC.

V and J are TRBV20-1 and TRBJ2-5, with D uncertain. The germline V gene has CDR1 DFQATT and CDR2 SNEGSKA (reference sequence). The CDR3 consists of 15 residues. The V end lost 0 bases, the J end lost 2 bases, and 13 bases lay between the germline ends. CDR3 region: CSARDNLRSQETQYF. The CDR3 DNA reads as TGCAGTGCTAGAGACAACTTACGGTCACAAGAGACCCAGTACTTC.

This clonotype was seen a few times. The V call is TRBV6-2 or TRBV6-3, the J call TRBJ1-2; possibly TRBD1 for D (5 bases). Between the trimmed V and J ends, which lost 5 bases and 0 bases, there was a span of 10 bases. There are 14 residues in the CDR3. Germline V gene sequence: CDR1 MNHEY, CDR2 SVGEGT. The CDR3 DNA reads as TGTGCCAGCAGTCCTGACAGATCTAACTATGGCTACACCTTC. Its translation: CASSPDRSNYGYTF.

V is TRBV15 and J is TRBJ2-1, with 11 bases aligning to TRBD1. V shed 1 base, J shed 9 bases, and the junction held 5 bases outside the gene matches. Germline CDR1 is LNHNV and CDR2 is YYDKDF (reference sequence). The CDR3 contains 15 residues. The CDR3 DNA is TGTGCCACCAGCAGAGGGGACAGGGGGTCCGGTGAGCAGTTCTTC. Its translation is CATSRGDRGSGEQFF.

This clonotype was observed at least ten times. V is TRBV18 and J is TRBJ2-7, with D uncertain. Trimming cost V 8 bases and J 3 bases, with 8 bases left between them. Germline CDR1 is KGHSH and CDR2 is LQKENI. The CDR3 has 11 residues. CDR3 in DNA: TGTGCCAGCAGCAGATACTACGAGCAGTACTTC. Its translation is CASSRYYEQYF. Full variable domain (missing parts from reference TRBV18 and TRBJ2-7): NAGVMQNPRHLVRRRGQEARLRCSPMKGHSHVYWYRQLPEEGLKFMVYLQKENIIDESGMPKERFSAEFPKEGPSILRIQQVVRGDSAAYFCASSRYYEQYFGPGTRLTVT.

V and J are TRBV28 and TRBJ2-7; no clear D gene. The CDR3 has 12 amino acids. V lost 7 bases to trimming and J lost 5 bases, with 12 bases between them. Germline-derived CDR1 and CDR2 are MDHEN and SYDVKM. CDR3 loop: CASTASGDEQYF. The CDR3 DNA reads TGTGCCAGCACCGCTTCTGGCGACGAGCAGTACTTC. Looking up the rest from reference TRBV28 and TRBJ2-7 gives the full variable domain: DVKVTQSSRYLVKRTGEKVFLECVQDMDHENMFWYRQDPGLGLRLIYFSYDVKMKEKGDIPEGYSVSREKKERFSLILESASTNQTSMYLCASTASGDEQYFGPGTRLTVT.

V is TRBV20-1 and J is TRBJ2-1; 7 nucleotides agree with TRBD2. CDR1 is DFQATT and CDR2 is SNEGSKA in the germline V gene (reference sequence). V trimming: 6 bases; J trimming: 5 bases; junction bases outside the gene matches: 10. The CDR3 runs 14 residues. CDR3 nucleotide sequence: TGCAGTGCCCGAGGGCCAGCGGGAAACAATGAGCAGTTCTTC. Its translation: CSARGPAGNNEQFF.

The chain employs TRBV5-1 and TRBJ2-3; 7 bases align to TRBD2. This CDR3 has 15 residues. Trimming at V came to 4 bases and at J to 8 bases, leaving 13 bases not matched to a gene. The V gene's germline CDR1 is SGHRS and CDR2 YFSETQ. The CDR3 is CASSPGLGATGTQYF. In nucleotides, the CDR3 is TGCGCCAGCAGCCCTGGACTAGGAGCGACTGGTACGCAGTATTTT.

This clonotype has just a few counts. The chain uses TRBV12-3 or TRBV12-4 and TRBJ2-4; 7 nucleotides line up with TRBD2. The junction had 7 bases not matched to a gene; V was cut back by 3 bases and J by 8 bases. This CDR3 is built from 14 residues. The DNA of the CDR3 is TGTGCCAGCAGTTTGAGACCCGCGGGGGACATTCAGTACTTC. Translating it yields CASSLRPAGDIQYF.

This sequence joins TRBV10-3 and TRBJ1-2; D is unresolved. V was shortened by 4 bases and J by 2 bases, with 8 bases between the two germline ends. The CDR3 covers 13 residues. In germline, CDR1 is ENHRY, CDR2 SYGVKD. The CDR3 DNA sequence: TGTGCCATCAGTGGGCAGCCGAACTATGGCTACACCTTC. Translating gives CAISGQPNYGYTF.

The chain links TRBV29-1 to TRBJ2-3; D possibly corresponds to TRBD2 (5 bases). This CDR3 contains 12 residues. Trimming left V 5 bases short and J 6 bases short, with 12 bases between. CDR1 and CDR2 (germline): SQVTM, ANQGSEA. CDR3 residues: CSVFRASDTQYF. The CDR3 nucleotides are TGCAGCGTTTTTAGGGCTAGCGATACGCAGTATTTT.

The V gene is TRBV14, the J gene TRBJ2-7; D possibly corresponds to TRBD2 (6 bases). The end of the DNA fits TRBJ2-5 better, so the J call may be wrong. There are 18 residues in the CDR3. Germline V lookup: CDR1 SGHDN, CDR2 FVKESK. Here the CDR3 reads CASSQDDGRRELLETQYF. Written as DNA, the CDR3 is TGTGCCAGCAGCCAAGATGACGGACGACGGGAGTTGCTGGAGACCCAGTACTTC.

In this sample, this clonotype turned up a few times. The gene calls are TRBV29-1 and TRBJ2-1; TRBD1 matches 7 bases. Germline-derived CDR1 and CDR2 are SQVTM and ANQGSEA. J gave up 10 bases and V 5 bases, and 5 bases lay outside the gene matches. The CDR3 loop spans 11 amino acids. This CDR3 reads CSVSRGGEQFF. Written as DNA, the CDR3 is TGCAGCGTTTCCCGAGGGGGCGAGCAGTTCTTC.